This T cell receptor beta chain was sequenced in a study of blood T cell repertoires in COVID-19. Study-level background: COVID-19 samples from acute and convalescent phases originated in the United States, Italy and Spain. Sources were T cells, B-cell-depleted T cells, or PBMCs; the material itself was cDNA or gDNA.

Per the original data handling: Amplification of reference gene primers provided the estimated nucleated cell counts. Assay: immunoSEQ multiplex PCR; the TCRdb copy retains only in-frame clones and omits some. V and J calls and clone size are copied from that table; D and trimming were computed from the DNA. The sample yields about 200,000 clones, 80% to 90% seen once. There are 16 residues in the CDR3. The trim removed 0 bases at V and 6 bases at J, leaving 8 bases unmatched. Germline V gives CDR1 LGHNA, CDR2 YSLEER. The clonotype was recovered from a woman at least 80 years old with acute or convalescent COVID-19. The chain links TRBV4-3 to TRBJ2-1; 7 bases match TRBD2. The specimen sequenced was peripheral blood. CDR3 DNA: TGCGCCAGCAGCCAAGAAGCACTAGCGTCTAGCAATGAGCAGTTCTTC. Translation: CASSQEALASSNEQFF.